A selection of T cell receptor beta chains follows, all from one sample in a study of Ad26.COV2.S vaccination and SARS-CoV-2 variants. Assay: immunoSEQ multiplex PCR; the TCRdb copy retains only in-frame clones and omits some. Among 350,000 to 400,000 clones listed, approximately 90% were seen once. This specimen consisted of peripheral blood, obtained in a trial of Ad26.COV2.S vaccine versus placebo. The source is a person between 18 and 65 years old who received the Ad26.COV2.S COVID-19 vaccine or a placebo. CDR3s include the opening cysteine and the closing phenylalanine or tryptophan. The D gene is left open where the match is weak. Part of the rows lack a size; the others show once, few, many or a class for expanded clones.

V	J	size	length	D	CDR3	DNA
TRBV7-7	TRBJ2-2	-	17	-	CASSLGPPTGDTGELFF	TGTGCCAGCAGCTTAGGGCCCCCTACGGGGGACACCGGGGAGCTGTTTTTT
TRBV5-1	TRBJ2-3	-	14	-	CASSVSTRTDTQYF	TGCGCCAGCAGCGTCAGCACCCGCACAGATACGCAGTATTTT
TRBV6-5	TRBJ1-2	-	11	-	CASTENYGYTF	TGTGCCAGCACGGAAAACTATGGCTACACCTTC
TRBV2	TRBJ2-3	once	19	TRBD2	CACEETHSGGLSSTDTQYF	TGTGCCTGCGAAGAGACTCATAGCGGGGGACTATCTAGCACAGATACGCAGTATTTT
TRBV7-2	TRBJ1-4	-	15	-	CASSPYAEIGSALFF	TGTGCCAGCAGCCCCTATGCCGAAATTGGGAGCGCACTGTTTTTT
TRBV10-3	TRBJ2-1	once	11	-	CAISGVREQFF	TGTGCCATCAGTGGAGTACGGGAGCAGTTCTTC
TRBV6-5	TRBJ1-1	-	11	-	CASRRNTEAFF	TGTGCCAGCAGGAGAAACACTGAAGCTTTCTTT
TRBV11-2	TRBJ2-3	-	14	-	CASSFKWGTDTQYF	TGTGCCAGCAGCTTTAAATGGGGTACAGATACGCAGTATTTT
TRBV7-6	TRBJ1-1	-	13	-	CASSPSPNTEAFF	TGTGCCAGCAGCCCCTCGCCTAACACTGAAGCTTTCTTT
TRBV7-6	TRBJ2-1	-	15	TRBD2	CASSSGLAGRDEQFF	TGTGCCAGCAGCTCGGGACTAGCGGGGAGGGATGAGCAGTTCTTC